What follows are 32 T cell receptor beta chains derived from one specimen sequenced in a study of blood T cell repertoires in COVID-19. TCRdb keeps only in-frame clones here, not all; method: immunoSEQ multiplex PCR. The sample contains nearly 200,000 clones, over 80% of which appear only once. The sequencing input was peripheral blood. These receptors originate from a man in his sixties with COVID-19, enrolled during active disease.

This CDR3 reads CASSQGRGFNSPLHF. The CDR3 nucleotides read TGTGCCAGCAGCCAAGGCAGAGGGTTTAATTCACCCCTCCACTTT. The chain joins TRBV3-1 (or the pseudogene TRBV3-2) to TRBJ1-6, with unresolved D. The germline V gene has CDR1 LGHDT and CDR2 YNNKEL (reference sequence). The V gene lost 1 base and the J gene lost 6 bases, with 10 bases spanning the gap. CDR3 length equals 15 residues.

The chain links TRBV4-1 to TRBJ1-2; 8 bases match TRBD1. J lost 7 bases, V lost 1 base, and 2 bases had no gene match. Germline V gene data show CDR1 as MGHRA and CDR2 as YSYEKL. The CDR3 totals 13 residues. CDR3 residues: CASSQVTGGGYTF. As DNA, the CDR3 is TGCGCCAGCAGCCAAGTCACAGGGGGTGGCTACACCTTC.

As regards this clone: This CDR3 is also generated by other DNA sequences in the sample. The CDR3 spells CASSLIRLAGSTGELFF. The CDR3 region has the DNA TGTGCCAGCAGCTTAATTCGACTAGCGGGTTCCACCGGGGAGCTGTTTTTT. The chain employs TRBV7-6 and TRBJ2-2, with 10 bases matching TRBD2. Trimming cost V 2 bases and J 4 bases; bases outside gene matches: 7. This CDR3 contains 17 residues. CDR1 is SGHVS and CDR2 is FNYEAQ in the germline V gene.

The chain has TRBV9 and TRBJ1-3, with TRBD1 matching over 7 bases. J was trimmed by 10 bases and V by 4 bases; bases with no gene match: 17. This CDR3 has 16 residues. The germline V gene has CDR1 SGDLS and CDR2 YYNGEE. Written as DNA, the CDR3 is TGTGCCAGCAGCCCCGGGGACAGTCCCTCAACGGGAACCATATATTTT. This codes for CASSPGDSPSTGTIYF. Full variable domain (remainder filled in from reference TRBV9 and TRBJ1-3): DSGVTQTPKHLITATGQRVTLRCSPRSGDLSVYWYQQSLDQGLQFLIQYYNGEERAKGNILERFSAQQFPDLHSELNLSSLELGDSALYFCASSPGDSPSTGTIYFGEGSWLTVV.

The chain recombines TRBV10-3 with TRBJ1-1; the D gene is possibly TRBD1 (6 bases). V was trimmed by 4 bases and J by 1 base, leaving 10 bases between them. This CDR3 is 14 amino acids long. The germline CDR1 and CDR2 sequences are ENHRY and SYGVKD. The DNA of the CDR3 is TGTGCCATCAGTGTCATAGGGGGGAACACTGAAGCTTTCTTT. Its protein product is CAISVIGGNTEAFF.

This clone was observed a handful of times. The J gene is TRBJ1-6, the V gene TRBV18; D unclear. The CDR3 totals 13 residues. V lost 3 bases and J lost 6, with 6 bases in between. CDR1 is KGHSH, CDR2 LQKENI, per germline. The CDR3 DNA follows: TGTGCCAGCTCACCCAACATTAATTCACCCCTCCACTTT. Residues: CASSPNINSPLHF.

The chain combines TRBV28 with TRBJ1-2; 10 bases fit TRBD1. Germline loops: CDR1 MDHEN, CDR2 SYDVKM. V shed 6 bases and J 7 bases; nucleotides not matched to a gene: 11. The CDR3 sequence is 15 residues long. CDR3 amino acids: CASSPRTGGTSGYTF. Written as DNA, the CDR3 is TGTGCCAGCAGCCCACGGACAGGGGGGACAAGTGGCTACACCTTC.

V usage is TRBV19 and J usage is TRBJ2-3; TRBD1 is a possible D gene (6 bases). The germline V gene encodes CDR1 LNHDA and CDR2 SQIVND (reference sequence). CDR3 length: 14 residues. The V gene lost 3 bases and the J gene lost 3 bases, with 10 bases spanning the gap. CDR3 region: CASSMKGVTDTQYF. The CDR3 DNA follows: TGTGCCAGTAGTATGAAGGGGGTGACAGATACGCAGTATTTT.

This clone occurred once. The CDR3 loop reads CSVAGLAMETQYF. The CDR3 DNA follows: TGCAGCGTCGCGGGTCTAGCTATGGAGACCCAGTACTTC. The V gene is TRBV29-1, the J gene TRBJ2-5, with D possibly matching TRBD2 (5 bases). Per the germline V gene, CDR1 is SQVTM and CDR2 is ANQGSEA. CDR3 length: 13 residues. Trimming cost V 6 bases and J 5 bases, with 16 bases left between them.

The chain uses TRBV9 and TRBJ2-1; 7 nucleotides align to TRBD1. Germline V gives CDR1 SGDLS, CDR2 YYNGEE. This CDR3 comprises 17 residues. V trimming: 6 bases; J trimming: 5 bases; junction bases outside the gene matches: 17. CDR3 coding DNA: TGTGCCAGCACCCCTCGGGAAGGGGGCATGTCTAACAATGAGCAGTTCTTC. The encoded protein is CASTPREGGMSNNEQFF.

This clone appeared a single time. The chain is built from TRBV12-3 or TRBV12-4 and TRBJ2-1; D not certain. V was shortened by 2 bases and J by 8 bases, with 10 bases between the two germline ends. The CDR3 runs to 13 residues. The CDR3 DNA sequence: TGTGCCAGCAGTTTACCATCTGGCCATGAGCAGTTCTTC. Amino acid sequence: CASSLPSGHEQFF.

The CDR3 DNA reads TGTGCCAGCAGCTTCAGAAAAAACCAGGGAAACACCATATATTTT. Translated: CASSFRKNQGNTIYF. The chain carries TRBV5-4 and TRBJ1-3; D ambiguous. The CDR3 is 15 residues long. Germline CDR1 SGHNT, CDR2 YYREEE (reference sequence). V dropped 2 bases and J dropped 4 bases, with 13 bases sitting between them.

The rearrangement joins TRBV12-5 to TRBJ2-4, with 7 bases aligning to TRBD1. CDR1 LGHNT and CDR2 FRNRAP come from the germline V gene. This CDR3 is 12 amino acids long. Trimming took 5 bases from V and 7 from J; bases not matched to a gene: 2. DNA for the CDR3: TGTGCTAGTGGTAAGACAGGGAACATTCAGTACTTC. This codes for CASGKTGNIQYF.

The count of this clone is one. V gene TRBV6-2 or TRBV6-3 combines with J gene TRBJ2-7; possibly TRBD2 for D (5 bases). Germline V gene lookup returns CDR1 MNHEY and CDR2 SVGEGT. The CDR3 is 13 residues long. Deletions cut 2 bases from V and 5 bases from J, with 10 bases between. This chain's CDR3 is CASSYRRWDEQYF. The CDR3 region has the DNA TGTGCCAGCAGTTACAGGAGGTGGGACGAGCAGTACTTC.

J is TRBJ1-1 and V is TRBV18, with 12 nucleotides matching TRBD1. Germline CDR1 and CDR2: KGHSH and LQKENI. V trimming: 3 bases; J trimming: 4 bases; junction bases outside the gene matches: 6. CDR3 length equals 16 residues. CDR3 sequence: CASSPGTGGEGTEAFF. CDR3 in DNA: TGTGCCAGCTCACCCGGGACAGGGGGCGAGGGCACTGAAGCTTTCTTT.

The DNA of the CDR3 is TGTGCCAGCCGGTGGCAGGCGTATAGCTTGGGGGGGAATTCACCCCTCCACTTT. It is translated as CASRWQAYSLGGNSPLHF. The chain is built from TRBV19 and TRBJ1-6, with D possibly being TRBD1 (5 bases). From germline, CDR1 is LNHDA and CDR2 SQIVND (reference sequence). This CDR3 contains 18 residues. Trimming removed 9 bases at V and 7 bases at J, with 28 bases between.

The J gene is TRBJ2-1, the V gene TRBV10-3; 10 nucleotides line up with TRBD2. J was trimmed by 3 bases and V by 3 bases; bases with no gene match: 8. Germline CDR1 ENHRY, CDR2 SYGVKD. The CDR3 has 17 residues. The CDR3 is CAISDLKAGGFYNEQFF. Written as DNA, the CDR3 is TGTGCCATCAGTGACCTAAAAGCGGGAGGGTTCTACAATGAGCAGTTCTTC.

The chain has TRBV5-1 and TRBJ2-3; 7 bases are shared with TRBD1. The CDR3 runs 17 residues. Per germline, CDR1 SGHRS and CDR2 YFSETQ. The ends lost 0 bases at V and 0 bases at J; junction bases unmatched: 7. The CDR3 nucleotides read TGCGCCAGCAGCTTGGGCCGACAGGGCACTAGCACAGATACGCAGTATTTT. Its protein product is CASSLGRQGTSTDTQYF.

The rearrangement joins TRBV6-2 or TRBV6-3 to TRBJ1-6, with 9 bases identical to TRBD1. Per the germline V gene, CDR1 is MNHEY and CDR2 is SVGEGT. CDR3 size: 13 residues. V shed 6 bases, J shed 7 bases, and the junction held 1 base outside the gene matches. DNA of the CDR3: TGTGCCAGCAGCGGACAGGGGAATTCACCCCTCCACTTT. Encoded protein: CASSGQGNSPLHF.

This clone appeared once. This chain uses TRBV19 with TRBJ2-5; the match to TRBD1 covers 7 bases. The trim removed 6 bases at V and 3 bases at J, leaving 10 bases unmatched. CDR1 is LNHDA and CDR2 is SQIVND in the germline V gene (reference sequence). This CDR3 contains 15 residues. Here the CDR3 reads CASSEQGRSKETQYF. In DNA form, the CDR3 reads TGTGCCAGTAGCGAACAGGGGCGTAGCAAAGAGACCCAGTACTTC.

This clone was recorded only once. The chain combines TRBV9 with TRBJ2-1; perhaps TRBD2 as D (6 bases). The V end lost 0 bases, the J end lost 0 bases, and 10 bases lay between the germline ends. The V gene's germline CDR1 is SGDLS and CDR2 YYNGEE. The CDR3 contains 16 residues. The CDR3, as DNA: TGTGCCAGCAGCGTAGCTGGCGGGAACTCCTACAATGAGCAGTTCTTC. Translation: CASSVAGGNSYNEQFF.

The gene calls are TRBV5-4 and TRBJ1-1; TRBD1 might be the D (5 bases). Deletions cut 0 bases from V and 5 bases from J, with 11 bases between. Germline V gene data show CDR1 as SGHNT and CDR2 as YYREEE (reference sequence). The CDR3 has 14 residues. CDR3 coding DNA: TGTGCCAGCAGCTTGGACGGGGGTAGGACTGAAGCTTTCTTT. Its translation is CASSLDGGRTEAFF.

The chain carries TRBV6-4 and TRBJ1-1; TRBD1 matches 7 bases. The germline V gene encodes CDR1 MRHNA and CDR2 SNTAGT. The V segment lost 4 bases and the J segment 5 bases; nucleotides outside the gene matches: 7. The CDR3 totals 14 residues. CDR3: CASSAQGGRTEAFF. DNA of the CDR3: TGTGCCAGCAGTGCCCAGGGGGGTAGGACTGAAGCTTTCTTT.

V usage is TRBV4-2 and J usage is TRBJ2-7; TRBD1 agrees at 7 bases. The CDR3 covers 14 residues. With 0 bases clipped from V and 5 bases from J, the junction kept 4 bases outside the gene matches. Germline V gene lookup returns CDR1 LGHNA and CDR2 YNFKEQ. In nucleotides, the CDR3 is TGTGCCAGCAGCCAAGAGACAGGGATCCACGAGCAGTACTTC. Protein sequence: CASSQETGIHEQYF.

V is TRBV7-8 and J is TRBJ2-2; TRBD1 matches at 7 bases. The junction had 3 bases not matched to a gene; V was cut back by 4 bases and J by 7 bases. Per germline, CDR1 SGHVS and CDR2 FQNEAQ. The CDR3 is made up of 13 amino acids. The CDR3 DNA follows: TGTGCCAGCAGCTCTGGACAGGTCGGGGAGCTGTTTTTT. Protein: CASSSGQVGELFF. Full variable domain (rest looked up from reference TRBV7-8 and TRBJ2-2): GAGVSQSPRYKVAKRGQDVALRCDPISGHVSLFWYQQALGQGPEFLTYFQNEAQLDKSGLPSDRFFAERPEGSVSTLKIQRTQQEDSAVYLCASSSGQVGELFFGEGSRLTVL.

The chain employs TRBV4-1 and TRBJ1-6, with D maybe TRBD1 (6 bases). Trimming removed 0 bases at V and 9 bases at J, with 9 bases between. The CDR3 length is 14 residues. Germline CDR1 MGHRA, CDR2 YSYEKL. CDR3 in DNA: TGCGCCAGCAGCCAAGAAGGGGGACGTTCACCCCTCCACTTT. Amino acid sequence: CASSQEGGRSPLHF.

This clone was recorded once. J is TRBJ1-2 and V is TRBV19; TRBD1 agrees at 8 bases. Germline V gene sequence: CDR1 LNHDA, CDR2 SQIVND (reference sequence). The CDR3 runs 13 residues. V gave up 4 bases and J gave up 5 bases; unmatched junction bases: 3. In DNA form, the CDR3 reads TGTGCCAGTAGTAGGCAGGGGGCTTATGGCTACACCTTC. This translates into CASSRQGAYGYTF.

The chain carries TRBV28 and TRBJ1-5, with D tentatively TRBD1 (5 bases). Germline CDR1 MDHEN, CDR2 SYDVKM. Between the trimmed V and J ends, which lost 8 bases and 5 bases, there was a span of 7 bases. The CDR3 has 11 residues. In nucleotides, the CDR3 is TGTGCCAGCGGAGGGGATCAGCCCCAGCATTTT. Translated, it gives CASGGDQPQHF.

V gene TRBV27 combines with J gene TRBJ2-7; 8 bases fit TRBD1. Per germline, CDR1 MNHEY and CDR2 SMNVEV (reference sequence). V gave up 3 bases and J gave up 7 bases; unmatched junction bases: 11. The CDR3 has 15 amino acids. The CDR3 region is CASSFRQGYFWEQYF. CDR3 sequence (DNA): TGTGCCAGCAGTTTCAGACAGGGGTATTTTTGGGAGCAGTACTTC.

This rearrangement joins TRBV28 to TRBJ1-1, with 9 bases lining up with TRBD1. Germline CDR1 is MDHEN and CDR2 is SYDVKM. The CDR3 consists of 17 residues. Losses at the gene ends were 3 bases for V and 0 bases for J; bases not matched to a gene: 8. CDR3 sequence reads: CASSFWSGTGLNTEAFF. The CDR3 DNA reads TGTGCCAGCAGTTTCTGGTCCGGGACAGGGCTGAACACTGAAGCTTTCTTT.

The CDR3 DNA reads TGTGCCAGCAGTGGGACAGCGAACACTGAAGCTTTCTTT. This sequence encodes CASSGTANTEAFF. V usage is TRBV25-1 and J usage is TRBJ1-1, with D possibly matching TRBD1 (6 bases). The CDR3 is 13 residues long. Germline V gene sequence: CDR1 MGHDK, CDR2 SYGVNS. V was pared by 4 bases and J by 1 base, with 7 bases between.

The chain employs TRBV18 and TRBJ1-1; tentative D call: TRBD1 (5 bases). Germline V gene sequence: CDR1 KGHSH, CDR2 LQKENI. This CDR3 region has 15 residues. Deletions cut 5 bases from V and 2 bases from J, with 15 bases between. The CDR3 reads CASSSRVFTNTEAFF. Written as DNA, the CDR3 is TGTGCCAGCTCATCCAGGGTTTTCACAAACACTGAAGCTTTCTTT.